This T cell receptor beta chain was observed in a study of spatial heterogeneity in lung cancer. At the level of the study: Combinations of a unique TCR and a UMI were tallied in raw reads, and on average each appeared more than ten times.

Study-wide results and limits: Mutation counts in tumors were tracked by counts of expanded intratumoral alpha and beta TCRs. Numbers of ubiquitous and regional expanded TCRs tracked ubiquitous and regional nonsynonymous mutation counts, respectively.

TCRdb processed the 5' RACE reads anew with MiXCR; each CDR3 protein has one entry. The data hold around 13,000 distinct CDR3 sequences, with about 6.3% observed a single time. At least ten counts were recorded for this clonotype. Its matching antigen is unknown. The CDR3 sequence is 15 residues long. Trimming took off 0 bases at V and 1 base at J, with 9 bases between the two ends. The germline V gene encodes CDR1 LGHNA and CDR2 YNFKEQ. Time point described: sample taken at primary tumor resection. The donors comprised around 72 untreated early-stage non-small cell lung cancer patients. Sequencing covered unsorted whole RNA taken from tumor, nontumor lung or frozen PBMC.

V and J are TRBV4-2 and TRBJ1-1; no definite D call. Sequencing was performed on lung tumor tissue, taken at surgery. The sequence was obtained from a female donor with early-stage non-small cell lung cancer. The CDR3 here is CASSQDGVRNTEAFF. For the CDR3, the DNA is TGTGCCAGCAGCCAAGATGGGGTTCGGAACACTGAAGCTTTCTTT.